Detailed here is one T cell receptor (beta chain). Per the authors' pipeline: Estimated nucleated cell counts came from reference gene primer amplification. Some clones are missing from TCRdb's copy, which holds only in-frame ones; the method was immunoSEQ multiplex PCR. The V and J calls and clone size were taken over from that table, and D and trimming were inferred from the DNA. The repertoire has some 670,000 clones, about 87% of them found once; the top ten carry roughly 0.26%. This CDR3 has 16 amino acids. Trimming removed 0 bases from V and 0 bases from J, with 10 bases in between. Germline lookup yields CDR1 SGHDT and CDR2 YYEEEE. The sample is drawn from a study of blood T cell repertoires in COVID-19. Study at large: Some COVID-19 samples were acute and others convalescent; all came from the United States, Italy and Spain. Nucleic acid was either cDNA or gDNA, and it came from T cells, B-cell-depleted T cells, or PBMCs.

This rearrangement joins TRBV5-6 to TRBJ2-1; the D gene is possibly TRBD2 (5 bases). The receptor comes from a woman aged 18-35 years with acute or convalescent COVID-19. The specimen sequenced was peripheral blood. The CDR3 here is CASSLGPTSSYNEQFF. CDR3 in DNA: TGTGCCAGCAGCTTGGGCCCTACTAGCTCCTACAATGAGCAGTTCTTC. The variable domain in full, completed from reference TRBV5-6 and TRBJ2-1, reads DAGVTQSPTHLIKTRGQQVTLRCSPKSGHDTVSWYQQALGQGPQFIFQYYEEEERQRGNFPDRFSGHQFPNYSSELNVNALLLGDSALYLCASSLGPTSSYNEQFFGPGTRLTVL.